The next 23 T cell receptor beta chains were all read from a single sample in a study of T-cell memory formation after mild COVID-19. Using its own MiXCR run on the 5' RACE reads, TCRdb lists one record per CDR3 protein. The top ten clones hold roughly 3.5% of a sample with around 200,000 distinct CDR3 sequences, more than 8% of them seen once. Sequenced: PBMCs or a T cell subset sorted from them (not recorded which). Receptor source: a man aged 18 to 30 who had mild COVID-19 (a few samples of this study predate the infection). Cell type and time point are not known.

This clonotype has a count of ten or more. The CDR3 DNA reads as TGTGCCAGCAGTCTCTGGGGCTACGAGCAGTACTTC. Its translation: CASSLWGYEQYF. The V and J genes are TRBV6-1 and TRBJ2-7; D gene ambiguous. The germline gives CDR1 MNHNS, CDR2 SASEGT. This CDR3 comprises 12 residues. Between the trimmed V and J ends, which lost 5 bases and 3 bases, there was a span of 8 bases.

In its sample, this clonotype was seen a few times. The J gene is TRBJ1-5, the V gene TRBV6-2 or TRBV6-3; the D gene is possibly TRBD1 (6 bases). Germline loops: CDR1 MNHEY, CDR2 SVGEGT. The V and J ends lost 7 bases and 5 bases respectively, with 12 bases between them. This CDR3 spans 13 amino acids. CDR3 protein: CASTEGGYQPQHF. The DNA of the CDR3 is TGTGCCAGCACCGAGGGGGGTTATCAGCCCCAGCATTTT.

The chain combines TRBV29-1 with TRBJ1-6; 8 bases align to TRBD1. The length of the CDR3 is 13 residues. Trimming cost V 6 bases and J 9 bases; bases outside gene matches: 7. Germline V lookup: CDR1 SQVTM, CDR2 ANQGSEA. CDR3 in DNA: TGCAGCGTGTCGACAGGGGAGGGTTCACCCCTCCACTTT. Its protein is CSVSTGEGSPLHF.

This clonotype was seen only a few times. This chain connects TRBV5-4 to TRBJ2-3; 10 positions agree with TRBD1. Unmatched junction bases numbered 4, after V lost 4 bases and J lost 5 bases. The CDR3 contains 14 residues. Germline CDR1 reads SGHNT; CDR2 reads YYREEE (reference sequence). The CDR3: CASSLDRGEDTQYF. The CDR3 bases are TGTGCCAGCAGCCTGGACAGGGGGGAAGATACGCAGTATTTT.

The sample holds a few counts of this clonotype. This chain connects TRBV20-1 to TRBJ2-3, with 9 bases aligning to TRBD2. The CDR3 length is 17 residues. Germline V lookup: CDR1 DFQATT, CDR2 SNEGSKA (reference sequence). Unmatched junction bases numbered 13, after V lost 6 bases and J lost 0 bases. This CDR3 is CSAARAGGPTSTDTQYF. CDR3 sequence (DNA): TGCAGTGCGGCCCGCGCGGGGGGGCCGACTAGCACAGATACGCAGTATTTT.

This clonotype appeared a few times. The chain has TRBV18 and TRBJ1-3, with D perhaps TRBD1 (5 bases). V lost 3 bases to trimming and J lost 0 bases, with 12 bases between them. Germline loops: CDR1 KGHSH, CDR2 LQKENI. This CDR3 contains 16 residues. This chain's CDR3 is CASSPGTRSSGNTIYF. CDR3 DNA: TGTGCCAGCTCACCGGGGACTCGGAGCTCTGGAAACACCATATATTTT. Complete variable domain (other parts from reference TRBV18 and TRBJ1-3): NAGVMQNPRHLVRRRGQEARLRCSPMKGHSHVYWYRQLPEEGLKFMVYLQKENIIDESGMPKERFSAEFPKEGPSILRIQQVVRGDSAAYFCASSPGTRSSGNTIYFGEGSWLTVV.

The CDR3 DNA reads TGTGCCAGCAGCTTCCCCGGACCCCTGATGGGCCAGTACTTC. Its protein is CASSFPGPLMGQYF. The chain joins TRBV7-9 to TRBJ2-5; D call uncertain. The germline gives CDR1 SEHNR, CDR2 FQNEAQ (reference sequence). With 3 bases removed from V and 10 bases from J, the gap between germline ends came to 18 bases. The CDR3 consists of 14 residues.

This clonotype was detected only a few times. The chain links TRBV5-1 to TRBJ2-3; the D gene is possibly TRBD2 (5 bases). V shed 3 bases and J shed 2 bases, with 10 bases lying between them. The CDR3 spans 14 residues. CDR1 SGHRS and CDR2 YFSETQ come from the germline V gene. This CDR3 reads CASSSPDSTDTQYF. The CDR3 DNA reads as TGCGCCAGCAGCTCGCCGGACTCCACAGATACGCAGTATTTT.

This chain joins TRBV19 and TRBJ2-3; D is perhaps TRBD1 (5 bases). V shed 2 bases and J shed 6 bases, with 12 bases lying between them. The germline CDR1 and CDR2 sequences are LNHDA and SQIVND (reference sequence). The CDR3 sequence is 14 residues long. The CDR3 DNA follows: TGTGCCAGTAGTATAAACCCCAGGGTCGATACGCAGTATTTT. Amino acids: CASSINPRVDTQYF.

A few counts support this clonotype. The chain links TRBV12-3 or TRBV12-4 to TRBJ1-2; D ambiguous. The V end lost 6 bases, the J end lost 4 bases, and 18 bases lay between the germline ends. The CDR3 is 15 residues long. CDR3 nucleotide sequence: TGTGCCAGCAGGACAAGCGGCTCTTCAAGCTATGGCTACACCTTC. This encodes CASRTSGSSSYGYTF.

This clonotype was found a few times. This chain joins TRBV7-9 and TRBJ2-5; 7 bases agree with TRBD1. CDR3 length: 13 amino acids. V was clipped by 6 bases and J by 4 bases; unmatched bases: 5. CDR1 is SEHNR and CDR2 is FQNEAQ in the germline V gene (reference sequence). CDR3 in DNA: TGTGCCAGCAGTATGACAGGGCGAGAGACCCAGTACTTC. Translation: CASSMTGRETQYF. The whole variable domain, filled in from reference TRBV7-9 and TRBJ2-5, reads DTGVSQNPRHKITKRGQNVTFRCDPISEHNRLYWYRQTLGQGPEFLTYFQNEAQLEKSRLLSDRFSAERPKGSFSTLEIQRTEQGDSAMYLCASSMTGRETQYFGPGTRLLVL.

DNA for the CDR3: TGTGCCAGCAGCTTTTCTCCTCTCATCGGCGGCGAGCAGTACGTC. Translating gives CASSFSPLIGGEQYV. The J gene is TRBJ2-7, the V gene TRBV11-2, with D unresolved. This CDR3 has 15 residues. Per germline, CDR1 SGHAT and CDR2 FQNNGV. Trimming left V 3 bases short and J 6 bases short, with 18 bases between.

This clonotype was observed a handful of times. V gene TRBV7-9 combines with J gene TRBJ2-4; possibly TRBD1 for D (5 bases). CDR1 is SEHNR, CDR2 FQNEAQ, per germline (reference sequence). The CDR3 spans 15 residues. Trimming left V 2 bases short and J 8 bases short, with 16 bases between. This chain's CDR3 is CASSLYQGIGDIQYF. CDR3 in DNA: TGTGCCAGCAGCTTATATCAGGGAATTGGCGACATTCAGTACTTC.

A few counts support this clonotype. V and J are TRBV20-1 and TRBJ2-7; TRBD2 matches at 12 bases. This CDR3 is built from 16 residues. After removal of 2 bases from V and 4 bases from J, the junction contained 9 bases not matched to a gene. The germline V gene has CDR1 DFQATT and CDR2 SNEGSKA (reference sequence). CDR3 amino acids: CSARSRTSGAVYEQYF. The CDR3 DNA follows: TGCAGTGCTAGATCTCGGACTAGCGGGGCGGTGTACGAGCAGTACTTC.

This clonotype has more than one count but fewer than ten. This sequence joins TRBV7-2 and TRBJ1-2; the D is unclear. The V end lost 3 bases, the J end lost 4 bases, and 18 bases lay between the germline ends. The CDR3 sequence is 16 residues long. In germline, CDR1 is SGHTA, CDR2 FQGNSA. DNA of the CDR3: TGTGCCAGCAGCTTCTGGGCCCGGGTTGGGAGCTATGGCTACACCTTC. This encodes CASSFWARVGSYGYTF.

This clonotype was detected only a few times. The rearrangement uses TRBV5-6 and TRBJ1-6; no definite D call. Germline assignment: CDR1 SGHDT and CDR2 YYEEEE. V lost 1 base, J lost 7 bases, and 9 bases lay in between. This CDR3 comprises 14 residues. The CDR3: CASSLYSENSPLHF. The CDR3 DNA reads as TGTGCCAGCAGCTTGTACAGCGAAAATTCACCCCTCCACTTT.

This CDR3 reads CASTPRRRHSPLHF. The CDR3 coding sequence is TGTGCCAGCACCCCCCGGCGACGGCATTCACCCCTCCACTTT. V and J are TRBV7-9 and TRBJ1-6; D is undetermined. The V end was cut by 7 bases, the J end by 8 bases, with 15 bases between. This CDR3 region has 14 residues. From germline, CDR1 is SEHNR and CDR2 FQNEAQ (reference sequence).

The chain links TRBV4-1 to TRBJ1-2, with D perhaps TRBD1 (6 bases). The CDR3 is 13 residues long. V gave up 0 bases and J gave up 7 bases, with 9 bases separating them. The germline gives CDR1 MGHRA, CDR2 YSYEKL. The CDR3 loop reads CASSQESGAGYTF. Written as DNA, the CDR3 is TGCGCCAGCAGCCAAGAATCGGGGGCTGGCTACACCTTC.

This clonotype was detected only a few times. The chain uses TRBV10-3 and TRBJ2-1, with D tentatively TRBD1 or TRBD2 (5 bases each). Germline lookup yields CDR1 ENHRY and CDR2 SYGVKD. This CDR3 spans 15 amino acids. V was cut by 10 bases and J by 0 bases, with 16 bases left in between. This chain's CDR3 is CATLPGASSYNEQFF. CDR3 DNA sequence: TGTGCCACCCTCCCCGGGGCAAGCTCCTACAATGAGCAGTTCTTC.

The CDR3, as DNA: TGTGCCAGCAGTTACCGAGGGCAGGGAACTTACAATGAGCAGTTCTTC. Amino acids: CASSYRGQGTYNEQFF. The genes are TRBV6-5 and TRBJ2-1; D is perhaps TRBD1 or TRBD2 (5 bases each). The CDR3 is 16 amino acids. The germline CDR1 and CDR2 sequences are MNHEY and SVGAGI. V was shortened by 2 bases and J by 4 bases, with 15 bases between the two germline ends.

This clonotype was counted between two and nine times. The chain is built from TRBV7-3 and TRBJ2-1, with D perhaps given as TRBD1 or TRBD2 (5 bases each). The CDR3 is made up of 13 amino acids. Trimming took 5 bases from V and 6 from J, leaving 11 bases between them. Germline lookup yields CDR1 SGHTA and CDR2 FQGTGA. DNA for the CDR3: TGTGCCAGCAGCCCGGGGACGGCCAATGAGCAGTTCTTC. It is translated as CASSPGTANEQFF. The complete variable domain, with remaining parts taken from reference TRBV7-3 and TRBJ2-1, reads GAGVSQTPSNKVTEKGKYVELRCDPISGHTALYWYRQSLGQGPEFLIYFQGTGAADDSGLPNDRFFAVRPEGSVSTLKIQRTERGDSAVYLCASSPGTANEQFFGPGTRLTVL.

The J gene is TRBJ2-3, the V gene TRBV7-2, with D hard to call. The CDR3 has 15 residues. Germline values: CDR1 SGHTA, CDR2 FQGNSA. Trimming took off 1 base at V and 3 bases at J, with 11 bases between the two ends. The CDR3 spells CASSLVRSQTDTQYF. The CDR3 region has the DNA TGTGCCAGCAGCTTAGTCAGGTCCCAAACAGATACGCAGTATTTT.

This clonotype occurred many times. V is TRBV7-2 and J is TRBJ1-6; D call uncertain. CDR3 length: 17 residues. Germline CDR1 SGHTA, CDR2 FQGNSA. The V end was cut by 3 bases, the J end by 3 bases, with 15 bases between. Written as DNA, the CDR3 is TGTGCCAGCAGCTTGGGCCCCGGGCAGATCTATAATTCACCCCTCCACTTT. The encoded protein is CASSLGPGQIYNSPLHF.